The 2 T cell receptor beta chains below all came from one sample that was sequenced in a study of identical twins. MiXCR, applied by TCRdb to the 5' RACE reads, yields one record per CDR3 protein. The table includes about 200,000 distinct CDR3 sequences, around 6.9% detected once. The sample was also reused in another study, on yellow fever vaccine responses in identical twins.

Sequencing was carried out using memory (CD45RO+) T cells sorted from blood. The receptor set was obtained from a young woman in good health.

This clonotype was seen ten or more times. The chain links TRBV28 to TRBJ2-1; 9 positions agree with TRBD2. Germline CDR1 MDHEN, CDR2 SYDVKM. V gave up 6 bases and J gave up 8 bases; unmatched junction bases: 14. The CDR3 spans 16 residues. In nucleotides, the CDR3 is TGTGCCAGCAGCTCCAGAGAACCGGGACTAGCATATGAGCAGTTCTTC. Encoded protein: CASSSREPGLAYEQFF.

V usage is TRBV5-6 and J usage is TRBJ2-1, with 8 bases fitting TRBD2. The CDR3 spans 12 residues. The V and J ends lost 4 bases and 14 bases, in that order; junction bases with no gene match: 8. Germline V gives CDR1 SGHDT, CDR2 YYEEEE. The DNA of the CDR3 is TGTGCCAGCAGCCCCAACGGGGGGGGGGAGTTCTTC. This encodes CASSPNGGGEFF. The full variable domain, its missing parts supplied by reference TRBV5-6 and TRBJ2-1, is DAGVTQSPTHLIKTRGQQVTLRCSPKSGHDTVSWYQQALGQGPQFIFQYYEEEERQRGNFPDRFSGHQFPNYSSELNVNALLLGDSALYLCASSPNGGGEFFGPGTRLTVL.